The 21 T cell receptor beta chains given below trace back to one sample, sequenced in a study of CD8 T cells in ankylosing spondylitis. Study-wide results and limits: What seemed typical of ankylosing spondylitis blood was a TCR beta motif built from roughly eight highly homologous variants.

Their recognized antigens are unknown. TCRdb analysed the 5' RACE reads with MiXCR anew, one entry per CDR3 protein. The table has some 220,000 distinct CDR3 sequences, 6% to 8.5% seen once. Material for sequencing was blood, either unsorted or a sorted T cell fraction (not recorded which). The receptors derive from a male donor with ankylosing spondylitis.

The V and J genes are TRBV7-6 and TRBJ1-3, with a tentative D call TRBD1 (6 bases). There are 17 residues in the CDR3. V was pared by 1 base and J by 9 bases, with 22 bases between. Germline V lookup: CDR1 SGHVS, CDR2 FNYEAQ. This CDR3 reads CASSLDPPWTEGVTIYF. The CDR3 bases are TGTGCCAGCAGCTTAGATCCCCCATGGACAGAGGGGGTCACCATATATTTT.

This clonotype occurred many times. The rearrangement links TRBV20-1 to TRBJ2-4, with D possibly called TRBD1 or TRBD2 (5 bases each). There are 12 residues in the CDR3. Trimming shortened V by 1 base and J by 6 bases, and 7 bases separated the two germline ends. The germline V gene encodes CDR1 DFQATT and CDR2 SNEGSKA (reference sequence). The chain's CDR3 is CSARGDLNIQYF. The CDR3 bases are TGCAGTGCTAGAGGGGACCTAAACATTCAGTACTTC.

The V gene is TRBV4-1, the J gene TRBJ1-5; no firm D call. This CDR3 contains 15 residues. The V and J ends lost 4 bases and 3 bases respectively, with 13 bases between them. CDR1 and CDR2 from the germline V gene are MGHRA and YSYEKL. CDR3 sequence (DNA): TGCGCCAGCAGCCCAATAAGGATCTACAATCAGCCCCAGCATTTT. Protein product: CASSPIRIYNQPQHF.

This clonotype was counted ten times or more. The rearrangement links TRBV4-3 to TRBJ2-1, with D uncertain. V lost 5 bases and J lost 1, with 9 bases in between. Per the germline V gene, CDR1 is LGHNA and CDR2 is YSLEER. CDR3 length equals 14 residues. The CDR3: CASSMAWSYNEQFF. CDR3 DNA sequence: TGCGCCAGCAGCATGGCATGGTCCTACAATGAGCAGTTCTTC.

The chain joins TRBV20-1 to TRBJ1-1; no firm D call. The V gene's germline CDR1 is DFQATT and CDR2 SNEGSKA (reference sequence). There are 14 residues in the CDR3. V lost 2 bases and J 0 bases, leaving 10 bases between the germline ends. The chain's CDR3 is CSARLRALNTEAFF. DNA for the CDR3: TGCAGTGCTAGACTCCGGGCCTTGAACACTGAAGCTTTCTTT.

This clonotype appeared many times. The rearrangement uses TRBV29-1 and TRBJ2-7, with D unclear. The V end was cut by 3 bases, the J end by 4 bases, with 7 bases between. The CDR3 runs to 11 residues. From germline, CDR1 is SQVTM and CDR2 ANQGSEA. The CDR3 DNA sequence: TGCAGCGTTGAGTGGGGTTACGAGCAGTACTTC. This translates into CSVEWGYEQYF.

At least ten counts were recorded for this clonotype. The chain combines TRBV6-1 with TRBJ1-2; D is unclear. In germline, CDR1 is MNHNS, CDR2 SASEGT. Between the trimmed V and J ends, which lost 5 bases and 13 bases, there was a span of 20 bases. The CDR3 spans 13 residues. CDR3 DNA: TGTGCCAGCAGTCCCGGACGCCTCCTTCTCGGCACCTTC. Translated, it gives CASSPGRLLLGTF.

The CDR3: CASGISPGRRQHF. For the CDR3, the DNA is TGTGCTAGTGGTATAAGCCCGGGACGGCGCCAGCATTTT. V and J are TRBV12-5 and TRBJ1-5; D is perhaps TRBD1 (5 bases). The germline CDR1 and CDR2 sequences are LGHNT and FRNRAP. This CDR3 is built from 13 residues. Trimming took off 5 bases at V and 12 bases at J, with 17 bases between the two ends. Supplemented by reference TRBV12-5 and TRBJ1-5, the full variable domain reads DARVTQTPRHKVTEMGQEVTMRCQPILGHNTVFWYRQTMMQGLELLAYFRNRAPLDDSGMPKDRFSAEMPDATLATLKIQPSEPRDSAVYFCASGISPGRRQHFGDGTRLSIL.

The chain joins TRBV5-5 to TRBJ1-1; D uncertain. V lost 2 bases and J lost 0, with 11 bases in between. CDR3 length: 15 amino acids. CDR1 is SGHKS, CDR2 YYEKEE, per germline (reference sequence). The CDR3 sequence is CASSFPKGVNTEAFF. The CDR3, as DNA: TGTGCCAGCAGCTTTCCGAAAGGTGTGAACACTGAAGCTTTCTTT.

This clonotype appeared a few times. V is TRBV20-1 and J is TRBJ2-7, with TRBD2 identical over 8 bases. The CDR3 consists of 16 residues. CDR1 DFQATT and CDR2 SNEGSKA come from the germline V gene (reference sequence). J gave up 2 bases and V 0 bases, and 9 bases lay outside the gene matches. The CDR3 bases are TGCAGTGCTAGAGATGGAAGCGGGAGATACCCCTACGAGCAGTACTTC. Translation gives CSARDGSGRYPYEQYF.

This clonotype occurred many times. The chain carries TRBV27 and TRBJ2-1; D is possibly TRBD2 (6 bases). Trimming took off 7 bases at V and 3 bases at J, with 25 bases between the two ends. Per the germline V gene, CDR1 is MNHEY and CDR2 is SMNVEV (reference sequence). The CDR3 is 18 residues long. CDR3 sequence (DNA): TGTGCCAGCATCCCGGACCCCCTTCTAGCGCTGAGCTACAATGAGCAGTTCTTC. Translated, it gives CASIPDPLLALSYNEQFF.

This clonotype has a handful of counts. The chain couples TRBV25-1 to TRBJ2-2, with no clear D. Trimming removed 4 bases at V and 1 base at J, with 7 bases between. The CDR3 runs 14 residues. Germline CDR1 and CDR2: MGHDK and SYGVNS. In DNA, the CDR3 is TGTGCCAGCAGTGGCCAGGAGAACACCGGGGAGCTGTTTTTT. This codes for CASSGQENTGELFF.

This clonotype was picked up many times. The chain joins TRBV9 to TRBJ2-2; D possibly corresponds to TRBD2 (6 bases). V was shortened by 2 bases and J by 5 bases, with 13 bases between the two germline ends. CDR1 is SGDLS, CDR2 YYNGEE, per germline. The CDR3 contains 15 residues. CDR3 coding DNA: TGTGCCAGCAGCGTGGGAGGAGTCGGTACCGGGGAGCTGTTTTTT. Its protein is CASSVGGVGTGELFF.

This clonotype has ten or more counts. V is TRBV15 and J is TRBJ2-3, with 11 nucleotides matching TRBD2. J gave up 2 bases and V 7 bases, and 8 bases lay outside the gene matches. CDR3 length: 16 amino acids. The germline V gene has CDR1 LNHNV and CDR2 YYDKDF (reference sequence). CDR3: CATKSTSGTSTDTQYF. The CDR3 DNA reads as TGTGCCACCAAATCGACTAGCGGGACCTCCACAGATACGCAGTATTTT.

This clonotype turned up a few times. This rearrangement joins TRBV6-1 to TRBJ2-4, with no clear D. From germline, CDR1 is MNHNS and CDR2 SASEGT. V was pared by 0 bases and J by 6 bases, with 12 bases between. The CDR3 contains 15 residues. Here the CDR3 DNA reads TGTGCCAGCAGTGAAGCGCGGACGTTGGGAAACATTCAGTACTTC. Translating gives CASSEARTLGNIQYF.

The J gene is TRBJ2-3, the V gene TRBV7-9; D is uncertain. CDR1 SEHNR and CDR2 FQNEAQ come from the germline V gene (reference sequence). The CDR3 is 17 amino acids. The germline V and J ends were trimmed by 3 bases and 2 bases, with 18 bases remaining between them. The DNA for the CDR3 is TGTGCCAGCAGCTTGCCCCCCCTAGGACCATCCACAGATACGCAGTATTTT. It specifies CASSLPPLGPSTDTQYF.

This clonotype was seen at least ten times. V is TRBV20-1 and J is TRBJ2-5, with D tentatively TRBD1 or TRBD2 (5 bases each). Germline V lookup: CDR1 DFQATT, CDR2 SNEGSKA (reference sequence). The CDR3 runs 14 residues. The V end lost 3 bases, the J end lost 5 bases, and 16 bases lay between the germline ends. CDR3 sequence reads: CSASPGREWETQYF. The CDR3 DNA reads TGCAGTGCTAGCCCGGGCAGGGAGTGGGAGACCCAGTACTTC.

The J gene is TRBJ2-6, the V gene TRBV7-6; TRBD1 matches 10 bases. Per the germline V gene, CDR1 is SGHVS and CDR2 is FNYEAQ. Trimming cost V 5 bases and J 3 bases; bases outside gene matches: 1. The CDR3 is 15 amino acids. CDR3 in amino acids: CASSDRGLGANVLTF. The CDR3 DNA reads as TGTGCCAGCAGCGACAGGGGGCTTGGGGCCAACGTCCTGACTTTC.

This chain joins TRBV27 and TRBJ1-2, with D perhaps TRBD1 (5 bases). Germline values: CDR1 MNHEY, CDR2 SMNVEV (reference sequence). Trimming took off 5 bases at V and 2 bases at J, with 18 bases between the two ends. The CDR3 has 16 residues. Here the CDR3 reads CASSPSLGGVNYGYTF. Here the CDR3 DNA reads TGTGCCAGCAGTCCATCCCTTGGGGGGGTGAACTATGGCTACACCTTC.

This clonotype occurred many times. The chain employs TRBV7-8 and TRBJ1-3; no firm D call. Trimming left V 0 bases short and J 2 bases short, with 20 bases between. Per the germline V gene, CDR1 is SGHVS and CDR2 is FQNEAQ. The CDR3 covers 19 residues. Here the CDR3 DNA reads TGTGCCAGCAGCTTAGCCCCCGCTACAGAACGCCACCCTGGAAACACCATATATTTT. Encoded protein: CASSLAPATERHPGNTIYF. Full variable domain (rest looked up from reference TRBV7-8 and TRBJ1-3): GAGVSQSPRYKVAKRGQDVALRCDPISGHVSLFWYQQALGQGPEFLTYFQNEAQLDKSGLPSDRFFAERPEGSVSTLKIQRTQQEDSAVYLCASSLAPATERHPGNTIYFGEGSWLTVV.

This clonotype has a count of ten or more. The CDR3 bases are TGCAGTGCCACGGGATTAGCCAAAAACATTCAGTACTTC. Protein: CSATGLAKNIQYF. V gene TRBV20-1 combines with J gene TRBJ2-4, with D perhaps matching TRBD2 (5 bases). The germline gives CDR1 DFQATT, CDR2 SNEGSKA (reference sequence). Trimming shortened V by 6 bases and J by 0 bases, and 9 bases separated the two germline ends. The CDR3 totals 13 residues.